This T cell receptor beta chain was observed in a study of blood T cell repertoires in COVID-19 (dated by TCRdb to 2018 to 2021). About the study as a whole: The collaborator samples originated in the United States, Italy and Spain and spanned the acute and convalescent phases of COVID-19. The prospective study material was composed of cDNA or gDNA derived from T cells, B-cell-depleted T cells, or PBMCs. The dataset comprised deeply sampled blood TCRbeta repertoires from subjects exposed to, actively infected with, or recovered from COVID-19. The repertoires were made available in a free public database intended to serve as a resource for research on the immune response to SARS-CoV-2. The samples were drawn from the first 160 participants of the ongoing ImmuneRACE study and from 1,254 subjects provided by 6 global collaborators. The sample metadata nearly always contained a de-identified subject ID, COVID-19 status, age in years and sex. Where HLA class I and class II types were available, the types were taken from metadata supplied by the sample provider, not from assay-based typing.

Via the germline V gene, CDR1 is MNHNS and CDR2 SASEGT. The cysteine opens and the phenylalanine closes a CDR3 of 14 amino acids. Only CDR3 DNA is held: 42 bases, read in frame from base 1. V is clipped by 0 bases and J by 7 bases, and the sequence between their germline boundaries is 12 bases long. Collaborating institutions collected whole blood in K2EDTA tubes following their own protocols. For TCRbeta analysis, collaborator samples were shipped as frozen whole blood, as isolated PBMCs, or as DNA extracted from either sample type. Turning to this clone: The antigen it recognizes is unknown. No much larger clonotype is one base removed from it; base qualities were not supplied.

TCRbeta CDR3 regions were amplified from genomic DNA using the immunoSEQ Assay, a bias-controlled multiplex PCR. The paper's processing steps were these. Nucleated cell counts per sample were estimated from amplification of reference gene primers within the assay. Sequence reads were collapsed and filtered to measure the absolute abundance of every unique TCRbeta CDR3 rearrangement. For each sample, productive Simpson clonality was calculated by taking the square root of Simpson's diversity index across productive rearrangements. TCRdb's version of the immuneACCESS table is confined to in-frame rearrangements and falls short of the full clone set. An unresolved V gene accounts for under half of the shortfall where checked; the remainder is of unknown origin. The DNA gave D and trimming, while V, J and clone size come from that table. Counted in this sample were 95,000 to 150,000 clones; just over 70% of them appeared once. The ten top clones hold more than 0.65% of the sample.

Study-wide findings and limitations: How much clinical and demographic metadata was included differed by source and by participant, and the metadata was provided uncurated.

Recombination linked TRBV6-1 to TRBJ1-2, with the D gene too uncertain to name. This TCR came from a human donor with acute or convalescent COVID-19. The donor label of this sample is uncertain. The material sequenced was peripheral blood. Read as DNA, the sequence is TGTGCCAGCAGTGAAGCGTGGCGACGGGGTGGCTACACCTTC. This codes for CASSEAWRRGGYTF.